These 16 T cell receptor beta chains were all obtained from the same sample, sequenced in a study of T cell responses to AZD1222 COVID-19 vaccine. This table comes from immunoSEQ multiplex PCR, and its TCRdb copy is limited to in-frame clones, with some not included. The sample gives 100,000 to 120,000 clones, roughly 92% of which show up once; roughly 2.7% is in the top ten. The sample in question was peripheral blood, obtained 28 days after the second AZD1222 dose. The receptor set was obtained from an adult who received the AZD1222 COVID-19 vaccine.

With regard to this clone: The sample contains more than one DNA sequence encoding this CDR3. CDR3 DNA: TGTGCCAGCTCACCCGACGGTAACTATGGCTACACCTTC. Translating it yields CASSPDGNYGYTF. This chain links TRBV18 with TRBJ1-2; the D is unclear. The CDR3 sequence is 13 residues long. V lost 3 bases, J lost 1 base, and 6 bases lay in between. The germline V gene encodes CDR1 KGHSH and CDR2 LQKENI.

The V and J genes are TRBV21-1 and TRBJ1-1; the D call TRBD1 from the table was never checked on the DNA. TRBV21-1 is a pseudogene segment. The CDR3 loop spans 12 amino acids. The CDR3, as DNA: TGTGCCAGCAGCAAGAAGGGGCGTGGGGCTTTCTTT. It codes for CASSKKGRGAFF.

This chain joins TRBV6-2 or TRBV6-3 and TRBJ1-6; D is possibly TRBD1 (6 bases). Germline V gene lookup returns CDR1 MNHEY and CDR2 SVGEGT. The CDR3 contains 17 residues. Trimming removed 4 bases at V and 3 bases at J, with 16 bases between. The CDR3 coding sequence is TGTGCCAGCAGTTTCCCTCCCGACAGGTACTATAATTCACCCCTCCACTTT. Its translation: CASSFPPDRYYNSPLHF.

CDR3: CASSVDGGYGYTF. The CDR3, as DNA: TGTGCCAGCAGCGTCGACGGGGGCTATGGCTACACCTTC. The rearrangement links TRBV2 to TRBJ1-2; TRBD1 is a possible D gene (5 bases). The CDR3 contains 13 residues. The V end lost 6 bases, the J end lost 4 bases, and 12 bases lay between the germline ends. Germline V gene data show CDR1 as SNHLY and CDR2 as FYNNEI.

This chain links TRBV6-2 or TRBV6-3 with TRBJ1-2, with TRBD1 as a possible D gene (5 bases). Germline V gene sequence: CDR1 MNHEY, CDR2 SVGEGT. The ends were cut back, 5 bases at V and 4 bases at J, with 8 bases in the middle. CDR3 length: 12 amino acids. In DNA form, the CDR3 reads TGTGCCAGCAGTCGCGGGACCTATGGCTACACCTTC. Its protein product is CASSRGTYGYTF.

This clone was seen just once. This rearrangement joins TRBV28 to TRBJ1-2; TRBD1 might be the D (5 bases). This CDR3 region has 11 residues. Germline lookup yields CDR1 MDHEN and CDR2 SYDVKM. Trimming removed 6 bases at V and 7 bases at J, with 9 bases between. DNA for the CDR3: TGTGCCAGCAGGGAGGGGCTTGGCTACACCTTC. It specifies CASREGLGYTF.

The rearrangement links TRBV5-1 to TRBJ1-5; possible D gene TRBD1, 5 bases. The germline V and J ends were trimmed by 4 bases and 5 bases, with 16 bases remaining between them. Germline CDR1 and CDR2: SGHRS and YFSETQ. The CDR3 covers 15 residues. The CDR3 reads CASSPGGTEHQPQHF. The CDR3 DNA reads TGCGCCAGCAGCCCGGGTGGGACGGAGCATCAGCCCCAGCATTTT.

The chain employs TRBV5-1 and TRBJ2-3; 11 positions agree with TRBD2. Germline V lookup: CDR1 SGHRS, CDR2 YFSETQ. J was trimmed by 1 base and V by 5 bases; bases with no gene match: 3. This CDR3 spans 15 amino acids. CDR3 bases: TGCGCCAGCAGGAAACTAGCGGGGGGCACAGATACGCAGTATTTT. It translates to CASRKLAGGTDTQYF.

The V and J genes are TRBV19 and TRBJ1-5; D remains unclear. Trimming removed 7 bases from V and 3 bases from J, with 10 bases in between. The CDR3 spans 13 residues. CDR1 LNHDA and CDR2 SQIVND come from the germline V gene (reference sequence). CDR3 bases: TGTGCCAGTACCGGCCCACCCAATCAGCCCCAGCATTTT. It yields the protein CASTGPPNQPQHF. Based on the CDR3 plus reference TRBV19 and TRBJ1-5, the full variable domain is DGGITQSPKYLFRKEGQNVTLSCEQNLNHDAMYWYRQDPGQGLRLIYYSQIVNDFQKGDIAEGYSVSREKKESFPLTVTSAQKNPTAFYLCASTGPPNQPQHFGDGTRLSIL.

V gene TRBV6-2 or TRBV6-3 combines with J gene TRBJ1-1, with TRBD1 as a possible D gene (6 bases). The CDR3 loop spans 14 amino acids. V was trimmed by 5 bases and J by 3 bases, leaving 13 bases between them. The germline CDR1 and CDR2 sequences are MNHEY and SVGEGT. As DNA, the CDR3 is TGTGCCAGCAGTGGCGCCAGGGGTGACACTGAAGCTTTCTTT. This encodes CASSGARGDTEAFF.

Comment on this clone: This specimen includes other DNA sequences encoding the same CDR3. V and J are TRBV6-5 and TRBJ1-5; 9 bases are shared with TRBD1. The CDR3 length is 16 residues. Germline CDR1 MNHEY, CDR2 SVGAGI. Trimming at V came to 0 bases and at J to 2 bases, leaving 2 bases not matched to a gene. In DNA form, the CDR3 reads TGTGCCAGCAGTTACTCGGGACAGGGAGGCAATCAGCCCCAGCATTTT. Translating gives CASSYSGQGGNQPQHF.

In nucleotides, the CDR3 is TGCGCCAGCAGCCAAGATTTGGCGGGGGGGAGGTATGAGCAGTTCTTC. This encodes CASSQDLAGGRYEQFF. The chain couples TRBV4-3 to TRBJ2-1, with 9 nucleotides matching TRBD2. With 0 bases clipped from V and 8 bases from J, the junction kept 8 bases outside the gene matches. The CDR3 spans 16 residues. The germline V gene has CDR1 LGHNA and CDR2 YSLEER.

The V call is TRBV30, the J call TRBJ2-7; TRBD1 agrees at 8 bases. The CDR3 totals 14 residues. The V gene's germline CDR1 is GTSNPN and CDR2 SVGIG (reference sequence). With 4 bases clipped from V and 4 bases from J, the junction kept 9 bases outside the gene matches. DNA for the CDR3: TGTGCCTGGACCCGGACAGGGATGCGTTACGAGCAGTACTTC. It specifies CAWTRTGMRYEQYF. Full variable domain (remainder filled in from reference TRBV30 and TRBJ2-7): SQTIHQWPATLVQPVGSPLSLECTVEGTSNPNLYWYRQAAGRGLQLLFYSVGIGQISSEVPQNLSASRPQDRQFILSSKKLLLSDSGFYLCAWTRTGMRYEQYFGPGTRLTVT.

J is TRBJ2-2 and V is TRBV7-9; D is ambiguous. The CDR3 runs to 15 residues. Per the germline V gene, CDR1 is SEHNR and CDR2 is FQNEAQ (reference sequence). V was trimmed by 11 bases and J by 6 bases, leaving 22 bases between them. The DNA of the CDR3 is TGTGCCTTCGAACCCTCCCGAGGTGGGGCCGGGGAGCTGTTTTTT. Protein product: CAFEPSRGGAGELFF.

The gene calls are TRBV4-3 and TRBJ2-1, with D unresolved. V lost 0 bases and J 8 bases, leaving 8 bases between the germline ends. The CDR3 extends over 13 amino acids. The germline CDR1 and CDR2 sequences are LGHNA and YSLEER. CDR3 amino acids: CASSQDWEDEQFF. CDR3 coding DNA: TGCGCCAGCAGCCAAGATTGGGAAGATGAGCAGTTCTTC.

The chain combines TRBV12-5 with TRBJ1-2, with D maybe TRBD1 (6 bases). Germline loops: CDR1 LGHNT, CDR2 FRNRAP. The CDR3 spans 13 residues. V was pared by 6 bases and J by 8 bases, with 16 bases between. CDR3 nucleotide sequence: TGTGCTAGTGGCCCAACAGGGACGAGGGGCTACACCTTC. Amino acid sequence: CASGPTGTRGYTF.